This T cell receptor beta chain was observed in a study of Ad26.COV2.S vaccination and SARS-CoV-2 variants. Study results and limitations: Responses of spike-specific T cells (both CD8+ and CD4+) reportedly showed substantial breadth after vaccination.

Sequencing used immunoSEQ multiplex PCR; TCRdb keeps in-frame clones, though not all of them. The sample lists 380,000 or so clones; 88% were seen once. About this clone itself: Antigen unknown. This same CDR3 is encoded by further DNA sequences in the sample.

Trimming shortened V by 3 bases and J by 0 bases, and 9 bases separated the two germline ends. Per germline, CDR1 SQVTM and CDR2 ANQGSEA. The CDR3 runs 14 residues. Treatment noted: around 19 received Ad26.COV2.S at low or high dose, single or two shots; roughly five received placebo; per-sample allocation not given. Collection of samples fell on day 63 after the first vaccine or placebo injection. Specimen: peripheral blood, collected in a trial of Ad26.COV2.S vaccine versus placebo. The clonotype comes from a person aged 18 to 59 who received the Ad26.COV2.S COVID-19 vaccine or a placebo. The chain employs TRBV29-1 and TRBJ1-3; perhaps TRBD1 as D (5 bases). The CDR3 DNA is TGCAGCGTTGATTCAGGGTACTCTGGAAACACCATATATTTT. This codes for CSVDSGYSGNTIYF. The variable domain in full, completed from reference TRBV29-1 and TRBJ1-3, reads SAVISQKPSRDICQRGTSLTIQCQVDSQVTMMFWYRQQPGQSLTLIATANQGSEATYESGFVIDKFPISRPNLTFSTLTVSNMSPEDSSIYLCSVDSGYSGNTIYFGEGSWLTVV.